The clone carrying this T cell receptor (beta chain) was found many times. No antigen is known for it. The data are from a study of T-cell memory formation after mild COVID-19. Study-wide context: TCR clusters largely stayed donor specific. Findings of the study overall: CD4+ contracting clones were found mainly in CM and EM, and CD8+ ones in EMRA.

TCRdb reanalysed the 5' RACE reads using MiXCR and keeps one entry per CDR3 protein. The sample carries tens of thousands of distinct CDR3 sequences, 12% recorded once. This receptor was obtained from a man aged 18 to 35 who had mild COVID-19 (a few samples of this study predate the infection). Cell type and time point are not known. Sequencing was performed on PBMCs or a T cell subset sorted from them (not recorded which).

CDR3 sequence: CASSPDNNSPLHF. For the CDR3, the DNA is TGTGCCAGCTCACCGGACAATAATTCACCCCTCCACTTT. The chain uses TRBV18 and TRBJ1-6; weak D call: TRBD1 (5 bases). The V end was cut by 3 bases, the J end by 5 bases, with 5 bases between. Germline CDR1 is KGHSH and CDR2 is LQKENI. This CDR3 has 13 residues.